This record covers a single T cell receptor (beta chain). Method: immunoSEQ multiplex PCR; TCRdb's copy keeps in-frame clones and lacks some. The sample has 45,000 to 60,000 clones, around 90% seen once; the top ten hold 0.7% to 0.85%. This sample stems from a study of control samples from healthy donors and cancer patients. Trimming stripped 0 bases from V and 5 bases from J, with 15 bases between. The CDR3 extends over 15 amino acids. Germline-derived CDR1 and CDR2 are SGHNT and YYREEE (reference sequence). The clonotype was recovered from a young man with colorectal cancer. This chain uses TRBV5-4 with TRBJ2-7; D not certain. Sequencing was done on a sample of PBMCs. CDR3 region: CASSLVGSPHDEQYF. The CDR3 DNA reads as TGTGCCAGCAGCTTGGTGGGAAGTCCCCACGACGAGCAGTACTTC.